A single sample is the source of the 6 T cell receptor beta chains below, sequenced in a study of OX40 agonist ivuxolimab in advanced cancers. Some clones are missing from TCRdb's copy, which holds only in-frame ones; the method was immunoSEQ multiplex PCR. The table shows fewer than 85,000 clones, with about nine tenths occurring only once. The material sequenced was CD4+ or CD8+ T cells sorted from blood, taken in a trial of the OX40 agonist ivuxolimab. Receptors originate from an adult with an advanced solid tumor such as melanoma, head and neck, liver or kidney cancer.

This chain uses TRBV5-1 with TRBJ2-2; a weak D match, TRBD1 (6 bases). Trimming stripped 3 bases from V and 1 base from J, with 10 bases between. Germline V gene sequence: CDR1 SGHRS, CDR2 YFSETQ. This CDR3 region has 15 residues. CDR3 in DNA: TGCGCCAGCAGCTCCCGACAGGAGAACACCGGGGAGCTGTTTTTT. This sequence encodes CASSSRQENTGELFF.

Points on this clone: One end of the junction varies from germline; a read error may be responsible. The rearrangement links TRBV7-2 to TRBJ2-7; 7 bases fit TRBD1. Per the germline V gene, CDR1 is SGHTA and CDR2 is FQGNSA. The CDR3 covers 15 residues. CDR3 region: CASSLDPGQIYEQHF. The CDR3 DNA follows: TGTGCCAGCAGCCTCGATCCGGGACAGATCTACGAGCAGCACTTC.

The DNA of the CDR3 is TGTGCCAGCAGTTTATTGCGGGGAGGCGGTAACGGGGAGCTGTTTTTT. As protein: CASSLLRGGGNGELFF. The chain employs TRBV27 and TRBJ2-2; weak D call: TRBD2 (6 bases). From germline, CDR1 is MNHEY and CDR2 SMNVEV (reference sequence). The CDR3 is 16 residues long. The V and J ends lost 1 base and 7 bases respectively, with 16 bases between them.

The chain has TRBV5-4 and TRBJ2-1; D may be TRBD1 (6 bases). The V gene's germline CDR1 is SGHNT and CDR2 YYREEE (reference sequence). The CDR3 covers 14 residues. Trimming removed 4 bases at V and 7 bases at J, with 15 bases between. Here the CDR3 DNA reads TGTGCCAGCAGCCTAAAACAGGGCAGGAATGAGCAGTTCTTC. This sequence encodes CASSLKQGRNEQFF.

V usage is TRBV11-2 and J usage is TRBJ2-3; unclear D gene. V lost 5 bases and J lost 2, with 8 bases in between. The V gene's germline CDR1 is SGHAT and CDR2 FQNNGV. CDR3 length: 13 residues. CDR3 region: CASSTFYTDTQYF. CDR3 in DNA: TGTGCCAGCAGCACCTTCTACACAGATACGCAGTATTTT.

This chain joins TRBV10-3 and TRBJ2-3; D unclear. CDR3 length: 14 residues. Trimming cost V 3 bases and J 0 bases, with 7 bases left between them. Germline values: CDR1 ENHRY, CDR2 SYGVKD. CDR3: CAISDSTSTDTQYF. CDR3 in DNA: TGTGCCATCAGTGACAGTACTAGCACAGATACGCAGTATTTT.